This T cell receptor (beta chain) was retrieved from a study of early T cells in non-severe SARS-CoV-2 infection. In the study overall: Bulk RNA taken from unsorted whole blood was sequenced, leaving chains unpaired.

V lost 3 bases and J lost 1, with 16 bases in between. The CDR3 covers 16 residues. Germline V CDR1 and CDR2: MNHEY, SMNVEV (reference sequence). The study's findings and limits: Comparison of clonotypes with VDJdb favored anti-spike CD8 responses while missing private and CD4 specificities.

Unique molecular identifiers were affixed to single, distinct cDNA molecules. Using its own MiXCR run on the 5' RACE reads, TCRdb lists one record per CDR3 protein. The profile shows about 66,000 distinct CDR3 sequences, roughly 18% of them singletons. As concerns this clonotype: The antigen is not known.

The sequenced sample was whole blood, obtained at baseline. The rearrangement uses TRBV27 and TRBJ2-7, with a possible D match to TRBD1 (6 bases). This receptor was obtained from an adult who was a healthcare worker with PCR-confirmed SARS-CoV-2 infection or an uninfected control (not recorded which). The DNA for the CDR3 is TGTGCCAGCAGTTTTGGGAAGGGGGAGCCTTCCTACGAGCAGTACTTC. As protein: CASSFGKGEPSYEQYF.